The 8 T cell receptor beta chains in this list originate from one sample, sequenced in a study of response to subunit inactivated influenza vaccine. TCRdb fed the RT-PCR reads into MiXCR, producing one record per CDR3 protein. The data contain about 780,000 distinct CDR3 sequences, 18% of them singletons. Sequencing used PBMCs from blood, obtained about 5 days after vaccination. These receptor sequences come from a man aged 45 to 65 who received an inactivated influenza vaccine.

This clonotype was picked up a small number of times. The chain links TRBV5-1 to TRBJ2-7; 10 nucleotides line up with TRBD1. The length of the CDR3 is 16 residues. The germline gives CDR1 SGHRS, CDR2 YFSETQ. V trimming: 3 bases; J trimming: 1 base; junction bases outside the gene matches: 7. The CDR3 here is CASSYGTGVVSYEQYF. CDR3 in DNA: TGCGCCAGCAGCTATGGGACAGGGGTGGTTTCCTACGAGCAGTACTTC.

The gene calls are TRBV5-1 and TRBJ2-5; D might be TRBD1 (6 bases). From germline, CDR1 is SGHRS and CDR2 YFSETQ. This CDR3 has 14 residues. The ends were cut back, 4 bases at V and 5 bases at J, with 15 bases in the middle. In DNA form, the CDR3 reads TGCGCCAGCAGCATACTGACAGGTGGTGAGACCCAGTACTTC. It translates to CASSILTGGETQYF.

CDR3: CASSQERGGSGELFF. CDR3 nucleotides: TGCGCCAGCAGCCAAGAAAGAGGGGGATCCGGGGAGCTGTTTTTT. The chain is built from TRBV4-3 and TRBJ2-2; D may be TRBD1 (6 bases). CDR1 is LGHNA, CDR2 YSLEER, per germline. The CDR3 has 15 residues. The ends were cut back, 0 bases at V and 6 bases at J, with 11 bases in the middle.

The genes are TRBV6-1 and TRBJ2-7; D remains ambiguous. Germline V gene data show CDR1 as MNHNS and CDR2 as SASEGT. Trimming took off 3 bases at V and 6 bases at J, with 6 bases between the two ends. The CDR3 is 11 amino acids. Written as DNA, the CDR3 is TGTGCCAGCAGTGATTTTGGCGAGCAGTACTTC. Protein: CASSDFGEQYF.

This clonotype was detected a few times. The chain recombines TRBV5-1 with TRBJ2-3; D unclear. There are 14 residues in the CDR3. With 0 bases removed from V and 2 bases from J, the gap between germline ends came to 7 bases. Germline V gene lookup returns CDR1 SGHRS and CDR2 YFSETQ. The CDR3 sequence: CASSLERYTDTQYF. In DNA, the CDR3 is TGCGCCAGCAGCTTGGAACGGTACACAGATACGCAGTATTTT.

V and J are TRBV4-1 and TRBJ1-1; D remains unclear. Trimming cost V 2 bases and J 1 base, with 8 bases left between them. CDR1 and CDR2 from the germline V gene are MGHRA and YSYEKL. The CDR3 contains 14 residues. CDR3 sequence (DNA): TGCGCCAGCAGCCAATTCCGGGGGAACACTGAAGCTTTCTTT. It encodes CASSQFRGNTEAFF.

In regard to this clonotype: Compared with germline, one end of the junction differs, possibly owing to a read error. This chain uses TRBV14 with TRBJ2-6; 7 bases align to TRBD1. The length of the CDR3 is 17 residues. Per germline, CDR1 SGHDN and CDR2 FVKESK. The CDR3 DNA follows: TGTGCCAGCAGCGAAGACAGGGACACGACTGGGGCCAACGTCCTGACTTTC. This encodes CASSEDRDTTGANVLTF.

This clonotype was seen a handful of times. V and J are TRBV5-1 and TRBJ1-2, with D possibly being TRBD1 (6 bases). Germline V CDR1 and CDR2: SGHRS, YFSETQ. This CDR3 contains 13 residues. Trimming took 3 bases from V and 7 from J, leaving 13 bases between them. The CDR3 DNA follows: TGCGCCAGCAGCTCATCGGACAGCGTTGGCTACACCTTC. It encodes CASSSSDSVGYTF.